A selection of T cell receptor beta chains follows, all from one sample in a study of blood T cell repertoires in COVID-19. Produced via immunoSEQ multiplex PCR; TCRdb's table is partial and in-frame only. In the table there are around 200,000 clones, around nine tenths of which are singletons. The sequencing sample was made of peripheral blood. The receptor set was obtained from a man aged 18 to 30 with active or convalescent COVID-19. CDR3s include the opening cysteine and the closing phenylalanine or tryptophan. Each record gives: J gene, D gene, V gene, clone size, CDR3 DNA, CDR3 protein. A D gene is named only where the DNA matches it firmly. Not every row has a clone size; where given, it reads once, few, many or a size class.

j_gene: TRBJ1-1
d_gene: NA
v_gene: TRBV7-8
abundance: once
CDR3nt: TGTGCCAGCAGCAGAGACAGAAACACTGAAGCTTTCTTT
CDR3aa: CASSRDRNTEAFF

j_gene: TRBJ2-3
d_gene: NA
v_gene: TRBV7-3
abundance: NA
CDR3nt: TGTGCCAGCAGCTTGGATCTAGGGGCAGATACGCAGTATTTT
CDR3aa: CASSLDLGADTQYF

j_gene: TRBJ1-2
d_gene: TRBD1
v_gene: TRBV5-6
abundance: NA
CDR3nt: TGTGCCAGCAGCACGGGACAGGGAAGAGATCTTCACTATGGCTACACCTTC
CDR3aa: CASSTGQGRDLHYGYTF

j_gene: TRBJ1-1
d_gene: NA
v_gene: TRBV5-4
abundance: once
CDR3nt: TGTGCCAGCAGCCCTCCATCCGGAGCTGAAGCTTTCTTT
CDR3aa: CASSPPSGAEAFF

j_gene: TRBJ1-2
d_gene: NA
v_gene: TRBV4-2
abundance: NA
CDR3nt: TGTGCCAGCAGCCAAGACAGACTACACTATGGCTACACCTTC
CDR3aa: CASSQDRLHYGYTF

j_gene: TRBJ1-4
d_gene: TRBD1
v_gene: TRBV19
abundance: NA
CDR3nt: TGTGCCAGTAGTCAGGACAGGGGGCCAACTAATGAAAAACTGTTTTTT
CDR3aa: CASSQDRGPTNEKLFF

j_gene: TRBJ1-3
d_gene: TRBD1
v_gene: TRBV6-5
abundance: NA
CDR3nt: TGTGCCAGCAGACGACAGGGGAATGGGAACACCATATATTTT
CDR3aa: CASRRQGNGNTIYF

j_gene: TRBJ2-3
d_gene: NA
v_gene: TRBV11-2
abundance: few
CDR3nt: TGTGCCAGCAGCTTAATAACAGATACGCAGTATTTT
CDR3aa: CASSLITDTQYF

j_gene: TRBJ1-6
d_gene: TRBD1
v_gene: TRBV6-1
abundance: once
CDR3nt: TGTGCCAGCAGTGACAAGCCGGGACAGGGCAATTCACCCCTCCACTTT
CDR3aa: CASSDKPGQGNSPLHF

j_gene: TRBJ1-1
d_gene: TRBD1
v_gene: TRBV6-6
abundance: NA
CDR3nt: TGTGCCAGCAGTTGGATTCAGGGGGTAGGGAACACTGAAGCTTTCTTT
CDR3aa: CASSWIQGVGNTEAFF

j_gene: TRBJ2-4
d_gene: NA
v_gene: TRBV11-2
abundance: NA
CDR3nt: TGTGCCAGCAGCTTGGATCGACTGAATATAGCCAAAAACATTCAGTACTTC
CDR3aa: CASSLDRLNIAKNIQYF

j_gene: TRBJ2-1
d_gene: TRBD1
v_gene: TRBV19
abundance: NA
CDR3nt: TGTGCCAGTAGTATTTTAACAGGGGGGAATGAGCAGTTCTTC
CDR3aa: CASSILTGGNEQFF

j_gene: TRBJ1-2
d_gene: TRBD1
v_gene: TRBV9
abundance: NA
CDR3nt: TGTGCCAGCAGCGGAAAACGGGGACAGCCAAACTATGGCTACACCTTC
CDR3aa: CASSGKRGQPNYGYTF

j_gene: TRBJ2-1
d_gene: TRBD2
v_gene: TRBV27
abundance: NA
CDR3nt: TGTGCCAGCAGTTCGGACCCAGGGACTAGCGGGAGGAACTACAATGAGCAGTTCTTC
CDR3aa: CASSSDPGTSGRNYNEQFF

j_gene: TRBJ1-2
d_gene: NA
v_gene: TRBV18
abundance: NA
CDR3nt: TGTGCCAGCTCTTCCACCGACCCGAGGAGCGCTGGCTACACCTTC
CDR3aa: CASSSTDPRSAGYTF

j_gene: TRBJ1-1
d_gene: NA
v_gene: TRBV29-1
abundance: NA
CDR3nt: TGCAGCGTGAGGGAGATTGAATCACAGGGAGCTTTCTTT
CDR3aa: CSVREIESQGAFF

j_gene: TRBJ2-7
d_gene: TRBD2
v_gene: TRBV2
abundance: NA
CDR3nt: TGTGCCAGCAGTGCCAACCCAGCAGTTGCGGGGGTACTGGGATACGAGCAGTACTTC
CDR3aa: CASSANPAVAGVLGYEQYF

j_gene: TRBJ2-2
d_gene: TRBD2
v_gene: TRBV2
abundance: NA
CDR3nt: TGTGCCAGCAGTGGTAGCGGGTCCGGGGAGCTGTTTTTT
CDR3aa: CASSGSGSGELFF

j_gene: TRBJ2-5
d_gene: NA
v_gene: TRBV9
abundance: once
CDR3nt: TGTGCCAGCAGCGTAGGCCCTAGGAGCCAAGAGACCCAGTACTTC
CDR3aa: CASSVGPRSQETQYF

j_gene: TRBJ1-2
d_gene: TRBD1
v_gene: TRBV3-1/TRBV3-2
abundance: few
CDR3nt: TGTGCCAGCAGCCAAGGGACAGGGATGGGCTACACCTTC
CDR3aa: CASSQGTGMGYTF

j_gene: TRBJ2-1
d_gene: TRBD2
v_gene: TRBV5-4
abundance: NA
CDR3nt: TGTGCCAGCAGCTTGGGCGGGGGAAGATACAATGAGCAGTTCTTC
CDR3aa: CASSLGGGRYNEQFF

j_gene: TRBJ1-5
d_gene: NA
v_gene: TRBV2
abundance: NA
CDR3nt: TGTGCCAGCAGTCAGGGTTCAGGTCAGCCCCAGCATTTT
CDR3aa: CASSQGSGQPQHF

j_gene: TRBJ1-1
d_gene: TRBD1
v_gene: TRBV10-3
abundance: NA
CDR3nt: TGTGCCATCAGCGAACAGGGGGGGGCCACTGAAGCTTTCTTT
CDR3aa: CAISEQGGATEAFF